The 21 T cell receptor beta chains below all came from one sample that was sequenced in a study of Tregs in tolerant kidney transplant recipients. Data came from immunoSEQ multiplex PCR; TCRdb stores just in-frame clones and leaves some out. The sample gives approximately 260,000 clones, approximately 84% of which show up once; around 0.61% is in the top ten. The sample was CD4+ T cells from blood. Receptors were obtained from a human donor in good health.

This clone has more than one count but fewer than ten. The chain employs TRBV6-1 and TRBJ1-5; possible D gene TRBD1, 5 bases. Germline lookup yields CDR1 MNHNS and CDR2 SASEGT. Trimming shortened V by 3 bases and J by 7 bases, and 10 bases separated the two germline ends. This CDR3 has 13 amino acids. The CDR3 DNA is TGTGCCAGCAGTGACCAGGGTACCCAGCCCCAGCATTTT. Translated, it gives CASSDQGTQPQHF.

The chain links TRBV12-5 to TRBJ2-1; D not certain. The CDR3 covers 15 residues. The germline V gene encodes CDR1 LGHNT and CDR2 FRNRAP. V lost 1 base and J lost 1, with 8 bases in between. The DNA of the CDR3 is TGTGCTAGTGGTTTGGGTAGGGATTCCTACAATGAGCAGTTCTTC. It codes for CASGLGRDSYNEQFF.

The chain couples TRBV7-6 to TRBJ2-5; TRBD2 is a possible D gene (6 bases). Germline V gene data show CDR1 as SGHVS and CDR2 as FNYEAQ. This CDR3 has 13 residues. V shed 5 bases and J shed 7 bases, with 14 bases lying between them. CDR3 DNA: TGTGCCAGCAGCCCACCCGCCGGGAGGACCCAGTACTTC. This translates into CASSPPAGRTQYF.

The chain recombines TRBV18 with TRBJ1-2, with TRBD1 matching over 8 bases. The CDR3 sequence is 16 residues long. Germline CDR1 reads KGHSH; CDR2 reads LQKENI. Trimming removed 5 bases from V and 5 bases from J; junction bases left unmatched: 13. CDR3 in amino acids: CASSTFNDRGGYGYTF. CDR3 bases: TGTGCCAGCTCAACCTTCAACGACAGGGGAGGGTATGGCTACACCTTC.

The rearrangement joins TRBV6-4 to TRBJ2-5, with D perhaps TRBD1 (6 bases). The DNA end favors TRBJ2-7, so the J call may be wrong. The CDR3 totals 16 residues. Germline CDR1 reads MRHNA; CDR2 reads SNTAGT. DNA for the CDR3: TGTGCCAGCAGTGACTTCCGGGACACGATGACCTACGAGCAGTACTTC. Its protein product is CASSDFRDTMTYEQYF.

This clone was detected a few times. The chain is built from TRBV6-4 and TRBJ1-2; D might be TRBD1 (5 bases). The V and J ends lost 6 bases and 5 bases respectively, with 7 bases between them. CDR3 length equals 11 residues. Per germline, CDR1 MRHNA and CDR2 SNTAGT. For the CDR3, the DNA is TGTGCCAGCAGCCCAGGGTATGGCTACACCTTC. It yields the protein CASSPGYGYTF.

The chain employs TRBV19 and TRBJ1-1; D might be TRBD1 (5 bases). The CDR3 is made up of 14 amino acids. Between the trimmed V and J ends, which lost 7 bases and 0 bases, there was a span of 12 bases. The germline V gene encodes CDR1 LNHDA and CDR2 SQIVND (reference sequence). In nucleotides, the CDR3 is TGTGCCAGTATTCGGGGCATAATGAACACTGAAGCTTTCTTT. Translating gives CASIRGIMNTEAFF.

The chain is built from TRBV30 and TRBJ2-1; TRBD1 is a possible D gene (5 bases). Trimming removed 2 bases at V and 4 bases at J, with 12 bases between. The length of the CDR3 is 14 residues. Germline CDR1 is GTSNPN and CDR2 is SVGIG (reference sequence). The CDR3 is CAWSHITGYNEQFF. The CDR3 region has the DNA TGTGCCTGGAGTCATATTACAGGTTACAATGAGCAGTTCTTC.

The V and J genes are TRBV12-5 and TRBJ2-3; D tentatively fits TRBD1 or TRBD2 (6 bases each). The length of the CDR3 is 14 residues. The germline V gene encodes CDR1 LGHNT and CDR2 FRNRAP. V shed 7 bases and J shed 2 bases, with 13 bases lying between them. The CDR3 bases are TGTGCTAGTGCCCGAGGGGGGTTCACAGATACGCAGTATTTT. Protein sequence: CASARGGFTDTQYF.

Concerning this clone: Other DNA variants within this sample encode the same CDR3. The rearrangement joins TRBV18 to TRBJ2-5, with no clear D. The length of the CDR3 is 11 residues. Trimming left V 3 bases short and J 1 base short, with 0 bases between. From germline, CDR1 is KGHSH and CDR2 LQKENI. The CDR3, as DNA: TGTGCCAGCTCACCCCAAGAGACCCAGTACTTC. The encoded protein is CASSPQETQYF.

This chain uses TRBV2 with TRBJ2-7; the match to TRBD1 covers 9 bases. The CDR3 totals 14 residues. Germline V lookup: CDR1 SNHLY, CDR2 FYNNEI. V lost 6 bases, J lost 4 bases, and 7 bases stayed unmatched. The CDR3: CASSPDRGRYEQYF. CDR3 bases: TGTGCCAGCAGCCCCGACAGGGGGAGATACGAGCAGTACTTC. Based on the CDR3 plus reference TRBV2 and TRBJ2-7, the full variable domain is EPEVTQTPSHQVTQMGQEVILRCVPISNHLYFYWYRQILGQKVEFLVSFYNNEISEKSEIFDDQFSVERPDGSNFTLKIRSTKLEDSAMYFCASSPDRGRYEQYFGPGTRLTVT.

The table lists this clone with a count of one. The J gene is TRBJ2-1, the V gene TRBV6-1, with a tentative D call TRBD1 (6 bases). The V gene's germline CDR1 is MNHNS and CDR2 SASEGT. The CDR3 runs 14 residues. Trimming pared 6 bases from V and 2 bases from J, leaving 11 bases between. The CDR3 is CASRGDTTYNEQFF. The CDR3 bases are TGTGCCAGCAGGGGGGACACCACCTACAATGAGCAGTTCTTC.

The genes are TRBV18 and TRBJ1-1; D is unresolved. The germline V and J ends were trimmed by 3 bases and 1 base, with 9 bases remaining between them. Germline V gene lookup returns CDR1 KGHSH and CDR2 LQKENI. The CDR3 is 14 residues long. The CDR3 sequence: CASSPRSGNTEAFF. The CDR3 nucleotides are TGTGCCAGCTCACCCCGGTCAGGGAACACTGAAGCTTTCTTT.

In DNA form, the CDR3 reads TGTGCCAGCAGAAGGACAAGCAATCAGCCCCAGCATTTT. The encoded protein is CASRRTSNQPQHF. The rearrangement uses TRBV6-1 and TRBJ1-5, with D tentatively TRBD1 (5 bases). The germline V and J ends were trimmed by 6 bases and 1 base, with 7 bases remaining between them. The CDR3 is made up of 13 amino acids. The germline V gene encodes CDR1 MNHNS and CDR2 SASEGT.

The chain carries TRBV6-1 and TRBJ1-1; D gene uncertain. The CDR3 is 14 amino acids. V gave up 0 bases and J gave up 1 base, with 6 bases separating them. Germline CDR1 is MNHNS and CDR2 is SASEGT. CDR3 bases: TGTGCCAGCAGTGAAGCTATTGAGAACACTGAAGCTTTCTTT. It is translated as CASSEAIENTEAFF.

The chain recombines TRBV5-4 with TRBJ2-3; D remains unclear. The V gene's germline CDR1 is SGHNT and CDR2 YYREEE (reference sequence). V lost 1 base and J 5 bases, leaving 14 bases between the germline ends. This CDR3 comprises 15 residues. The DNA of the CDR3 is TGTGCCAGCAGCTTGAGGGCCCAGACTTTAGATACGCAGTATTTT. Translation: CASSLRAQTLDTQYF. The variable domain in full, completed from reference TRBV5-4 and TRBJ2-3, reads ETGVTQSPTHLIKTRGQQVTLRCSSQSGHNTVSWYQQALGQGPQFIFQYYREEENGRGNFPPRFSGLQFPNYSSELNVNALELDDSALYLCASSLRAQTLDTQYFGPGTRLTVL.

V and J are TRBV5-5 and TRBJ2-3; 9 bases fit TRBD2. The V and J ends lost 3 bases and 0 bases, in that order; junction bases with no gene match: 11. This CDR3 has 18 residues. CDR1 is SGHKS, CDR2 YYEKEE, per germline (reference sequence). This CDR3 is CASSSPPGAGGSTDTQYF. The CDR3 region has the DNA TGTGCCAGCAGCTCGCCCCCAGGAGCGGGAGGAAGCACAGATACGCAGTATTTT.

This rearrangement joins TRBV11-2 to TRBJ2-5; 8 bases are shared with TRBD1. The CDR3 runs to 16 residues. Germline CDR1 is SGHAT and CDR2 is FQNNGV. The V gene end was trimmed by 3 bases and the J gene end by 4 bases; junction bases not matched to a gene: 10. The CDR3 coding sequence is TGTGCCAGCAGCTTCTCAGGGGGCGCGAAGGGAGAGACCCAGTACTTC. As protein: CASSFSGGAKGETQYF.

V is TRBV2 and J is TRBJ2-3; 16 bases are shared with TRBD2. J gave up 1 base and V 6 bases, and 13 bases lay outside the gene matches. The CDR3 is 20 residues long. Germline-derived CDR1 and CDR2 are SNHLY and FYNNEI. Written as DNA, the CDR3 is TGTGCCAGCAGGGCCGGGACTAGCGGGAGGGGTCCCTCCGGCACAGATACGCAGTATTTT. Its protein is CASRAGTSGRGPSGTDTQYF.

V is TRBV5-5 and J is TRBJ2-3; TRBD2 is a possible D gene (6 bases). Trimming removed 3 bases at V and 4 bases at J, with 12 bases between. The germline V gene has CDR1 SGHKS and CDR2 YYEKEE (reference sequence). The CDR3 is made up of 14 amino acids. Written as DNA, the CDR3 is TGTGCCAGCAGCTGGCCTAGCGCGGCAGATACGCAGTATTTT. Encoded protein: CASSWPSAADTQYF.

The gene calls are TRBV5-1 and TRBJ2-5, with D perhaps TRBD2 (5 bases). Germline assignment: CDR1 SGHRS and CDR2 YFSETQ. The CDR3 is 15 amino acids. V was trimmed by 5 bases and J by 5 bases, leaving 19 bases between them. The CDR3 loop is CASRDLSGVIETQYF. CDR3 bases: TGCGCCAGCAGGGACTTGAGTGGAGTGATCGAGACCCAGTACTTC. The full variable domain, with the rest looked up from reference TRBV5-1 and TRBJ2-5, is KAGVTQTPRYLIKTRGQQVTLSCSPISGHRSVSWYQQTPGQGLQFLFEYFSETQRNKGNFPGRFSGRQFSNSRSEMNVSTLELGDSALYLCASRDLSGVIETQYFGPGTRLLVL.